The 15 T cell receptor beta chains in this list originate from one sample, sequenced in a study of PD-1 blockade in classical Hodgkin lymphoma (dated by TCRdb to the early 2020s). The time point label for this specimen denotes: cycle 4 day 1 (C4D1), after 6 weeks of nivolumab. Every trial patient had relapsed after autologous stem cell transplantation, and cohorts A, B and C differed in prior brentuximab vedotin exposure. The protocol used for the library was the immunoSEQ multiplex PCR assay. The table comes from immuneACCESS by way of TCRdb, which keeps in-frame sequences with V and J called. Part of the clones is missing from these tables; in studies checked, under half for an unresolved V gene and the rest for unknown reasons. This sample is represented by about 19,000 clones; 80% of them were singletons. The biggest ten clones account for about 22% of the sample. The specimen comprised peripheral blood mononuclear cells (PBMCs), sampled before the fourth cycle of nivolumab. These receptors all come from a human donor with classical Hodgkin lymphoma.

This clone was counted between two and nine times. The chain carries TRBV6-6 and TRBJ2-3; a possible D gene is TRBD2 (5 bases). The CDR3 is made up of 13 amino acids. The ends were cut back, 5 bases at V and 5 bases at J, with 11 bases in the middle. The germline gives CDR1 MNHNY, CDR2 SVGAGI (reference sequence). CDR3 sequence reads: CASSPPAGDTQYF. DNA for the CDR3: TGTGCCAGCAGTCCACCCGCGGGAGATACGCAGTATTTT.

The V call is TRBV6-1, the J call TRBJ1-6; tentative D call: TRBD1 (5 bases). The CDR3 runs to 16 residues. The V end lost 2 bases, the J end lost 3 bases, and 11 bases lay between the germline ends. The germline CDR1 and CDR2 sequences are MNHNS and SASEGT. The CDR3 DNA sequence: TGTGCCAGCAGTGAATCTCCGGGGGGCTATAATTCACCCCTCCACTTT. It translates to CASSESPGGYNSPLHF.

The chain recombines TRBV7-9 with TRBJ1-2, with TRBD1 matching over 7 bases. The trim removed 5 bases at V and 8 bases at J, leaving 8 bases unmatched. Germline CDR1 is SEHNR and CDR2 is FQNEAQ (reference sequence). The CDR3 covers 13 residues. The CDR3 bases are TGTGCCAGCAGCCCTACAGGGGTCGACGGCTACACCTTC. Translation gives CASSPTGVDGYTF.

V is TRBV6-1 and J is TRBJ1-2; 7 nucleotides match TRBD1. Looked up from germline, CDR1 is MNHNS and CDR2 is SASEGT. CDR3 length equals 17 residues. The junction had 12 bases not matched to a gene; V was cut back by 3 bases and J by 2 bases. The CDR3 sequence: CASSEEIAGGKNYGYTF. DNA for the CDR3: TGTGCCAGCAGTGAGGAAATTGCAGGGGGGAAGAACTATGGCTACACCTTC.

This chain uses TRBV6-1 with TRBJ1-2; D remains ambiguous. Germline CDR1 and CDR2: MNHNS and SASEGT. The CDR3 is 12 amino acids. Trimming took off 3 bases at V and 7 bases at J, with 9 bases between the two ends. The CDR3 DNA sequence: TGTGCCAGCAGTGAGGGTGGCAGTGGCTACACCTTC. It specifies CASSEGGSGYTF.

The chain carries TRBV5-1 and TRBJ2-5; D perhaps matches TRBD1 (5 bases). Trimming removed 1 base at V and 3 bases at J, with 13 bases between. CDR3 size: 15 residues. Germline assignment: CDR1 SGHRS and CDR2 YFSETQ. This CDR3 reads CASSLPTAKEETQYF. DNA of the CDR3: TGCGCCAGCAGCTTGCCGACAGCCAAAGAAGAGACCCAGTACTTC.

The genes are TRBV4-1 and TRBJ2-5; D not certain. The length of the CDR3 is 14 residues. With 2 bases removed from V and 7 bases from J, the gap between germline ends came to 14 bases. Germline V gene lookup returns CDR1 MGHRA and CDR2 YSYEKL. This CDR3 reads CASSQSSSDWTQYF. The CDR3 DNA reads TGCGCCAGCAGCCAATCCTCGAGTGACTGGACCCAGTACTTC.

The chain is built from TRBV20-1 and TRBJ2-5; D not resolved. Germline V gene sequence: CDR1 DFQATT, CDR2 SNEGSKA (reference sequence). V was pared by 7 bases and J by 1 base, with 7 bases between. This CDR3 contains 11 residues. The CDR3 region has the DNA TGCAGTGTCGTCAGCCAAGAGACCCAGTACTTC. Translation: CSVVSQETQYF.

The chain couples TRBV19 to TRBJ2-3; D ambiguous. Germline loops: CDR1 LNHDA, CDR2 SQIVND (reference sequence). The CDR3 is 13 residues long. Trimming cost V 6 bases and J 4 bases, with 11 bases left between them. The CDR3 reads CASRPAMADTQYF. CDR3 nucleotides: TGTGCCAGTAGACCCGCTATGGCAGATACGCAGTATTTT. Complete variable domain (other parts from reference TRBV19 and TRBJ2-3): DGGITQSPKYLFRKEGQNVTLSCEQNLNHDAMYWYRQDPGQGLRLIYYSQIVNDFQKGDIAEGYSVSREKKESFPLTVTSAQKNPTAFYLCASRPAMADTQYFGPGTRLTVL.

The chain links TRBV6-4 to TRBJ2-3, with D perhaps matching TRBD1 or TRBD2 (5 bases each). The germline V gene encodes CDR1 MRHNA and CDR2 SNTAGT. The CDR3 covers 11 residues. The V and J ends lost 6 bases and 8 bases respectively, with 9 bases between them. Here the CDR3 reads CASRAGGTQYF. CDR3 DNA sequence: TGTGCCAGCAGAGCTGGGGGTACGCAGTATTTT.

The CDR3: CATSTGGGAAKTQYF. The CDR3 DNA reads TGTGCCACCAGCACGGGCGGGGGGGCAGCTAAGACCCAGTACTTC. The J gene is TRBJ2-5, the V gene TRBV15; TRBD2 matches at 9 bases. Germline loops: CDR1 LNHNV, CDR2 YYDKDF (reference sequence). CDR3 length: 15 amino acids. Trimming removed 4 bases from V and 6 bases from J; junction bases left unmatched: 9.

In DNA form, the CDR3 reads TGTGCCAGCAGCACAGACCCAAGGGGGGAGACCCAGTACTTC. Its translation: CASSTDPRGETQYF. The genes are TRBV11-2 and TRBJ2-5; D possibly corresponds to TRBD1 (6 bases). CDR3 length: 14 amino acids. V shed 5 bases and J shed 5 bases, with 15 bases lying between them. CDR1 SGHAT and CDR2 FQNNGV come from the germline V gene.

This chain uses TRBV5-1 with TRBJ2-1, with 7 bases matching TRBD2. The V and J ends lost 2 bases and 1 base, in that order; junction bases with no gene match: 3. CDR3 length: 15 residues. CDR1 is SGHRS, CDR2 YFSETQ, per germline. The CDR3 sequence is CASSLTSESYNEQFF. For the CDR3, the DNA is TGCGCCAGCAGCTTAACTAGCGAGTCCTACAATGAGCAGTTCTTC.

The chain is built from TRBV27 and TRBJ1-5, with D unresolved. CDR1 and CDR2 (germline): MNHEY, SMNVEV (reference sequence). This CDR3 region has 15 residues. Trimming left V 5 bases short and J 0 bases short, with 11 bases between. Written as DNA, the CDR3 is TGTGCCAGCAGTCCTCAGCCCAATAGCAATCAGCCCCAGCATTTT. This gives the protein CASSPQPNSNQPQHF.

The chain uses TRBV4-3 and TRBJ2-3, with 9 positions matching TRBD2. The J segment lost 2 bases and the V segment lost 0 bases, leaving 12 bases of the junction unmatched. Germline V gene sequence: CDR1 LGHNA, CDR2 YSLEER. The CDR3 contains 19 residues. CDR3 region: CASSQEMGQVAGVTDTQYF. The CDR3 DNA sequence: TGCGCCAGCAGCCAAGAGATGGGGCAGGTAGCGGGAGTCACAGATACGCAGTATTTT.